The 18 T cell receptor beta chains below come from one sample, sequenced in a study of Graves' ophthalmopathy and Graves' hyperthyroidism. The TCR beta CDR3 regions underwent amplification from RNA transcripts. HTBI primers served in a first-round RT-PCR, which a second-round multiplex PCR followed. TCRdb used MiXCR to reprocess the multiplex PCR reads, holding one entry per CDR3 protein. The data contain 400,000 or so distinct CDR3 sequences, approximately 15% of them singletons. Sequenced input: peripheral blood. The receptors derive from a woman under 30 with stable Graves' hyperthyroidism.

This clonotype was found many times. This chain links TRBV24-1 with TRBJ1-2, with a tentative D call TRBD1 (5 bases). Germline V gene lookup returns CDR1 KGHDR and CDR2 SFDVKD. With 5 bases removed from V and 8 bases from J, the gap between germline ends came to 23 bases. The CDR3 extends over 16 amino acids. The CDR3 sequence is CATSAPAGRESGGYTF. CDR3 nucleotide sequence: TGTGCCACCAGTGCCCCTGCGGGCAGGGAATCGGGGGGCTACACCTTC.

In its sample, this clonotype was seen many times. This chain joins TRBV2 and TRBJ2-5, with 7 bases aligning to TRBD1. The CDR3 consists of 14 residues. Germline trimming cut 7 bases from V and 2 bases from J; bases unmatched to any gene: 7. Germline V lookup: CDR1 SNHLY, CDR2 FYNNEI. The CDR3 protein is CASMYRGRQETQYF. The CDR3 DNA is TGTGCCAGCATGTATAGGGGGCGTCAAGAGACCCAGTACTTC.

The sample holds many counts of this clonotype. The chain combines TRBV10-3 with TRBJ2-5; no clear D gene. CDR3 length equals 13 residues. Deletions cut 6 bases from V and 2 bases from J, with 10 bases between. The germline V gene encodes CDR1 ENHRY and CDR2 SYGVKD. The CDR3 loop is CAIRRQEQETQYF. The CDR3 DNA sequence: TGTGCCATCAGGAGGCAGGAGCAAGAGACCCAGTACTTC.

In its sample, this clonotype was seen many times. This chain uses TRBV28 with TRBJ2-2; 7 positions match TRBD1. Germline lookup yields CDR1 MDHEN and CDR2 SYDVKM. The V gene end was trimmed by 3 bases and the J gene end by 2 bases; junction bases not matched to a gene: 9. The CDR3 extends over 17 amino acids. The CDR3 reads CASSFEEGTDNTGELFF. CDR3 DNA: TGTGCCAGCAGTTTTGAAGAAGGGACAGACAACACCGGGGAGCTGTTTTTT. Full variable domain (rest looked up from reference TRBV28 and TRBJ2-2): DVKVTQSSRYLVKRTGEKVFLECVQDMDHENMFWYRQDPGLGLRLIYFSYDVKMKEKGDIPEGYSVSREKKERFSLILESASTNQTSMYLCASSFEEGTDNTGELFFGEGSRLTVL.

V gene TRBV6-1 combines with J gene TRBJ2-7, with a weak D call TRBD2 (5 bases). There are 16 residues in the CDR3. CDR1 and CDR2 from the germline V gene are MNHNS and SASEGT. Trimming shortened V by 5 bases and J by 2 bases, and 19 bases separated the two germline ends. CDR3 sequence (DNA): TGTGCCAGCAGTCCCACGCCGGGAAGCCTGCCCTACGAGCAGTACTTC. Protein: CASSPTPGSLPYEQYF.

This clonotype showed up many times. This rearrangement joins TRBV12-3 or TRBV12-4 to TRBJ1-2; possibly TRBD1 for D (5 bases). Deletions cut 5 bases from V and 3 bases from J, with 13 bases between. This CDR3 contains 14 residues. As DNA, the CDR3 is TGTGCCAGCAGTAACCCGGGACGGCACTATGGCTACACCTTC. Translated, it gives CASSNPGRHYGYTF.

This clonotype was recorded at least ten times. This chain links TRBV27 with TRBJ2-2; D may correspond to TRBD1 or TRBD2 (5 bases each). Germline loops: CDR1 MNHEY, CDR2 SMNVEV (reference sequence). The CDR3 contains 17 residues. Trimming took off 3 bases at V and 1 base at J, with 15 bases between the two ends. The CDR3 loop reads CASSLRRQRMNTGELFF. CDR3 nucleotide sequence: TGTGCCAGCAGTTTGAGACGACAGCGGATGAACACCGGGGAGCTGTTTTTT.

This clonotype was seen many times. The rearrangement joins TRBV11-2 to TRBJ1-5; possible D gene TRBD1, 5 bases. V lost 5 bases and J 6 bases, leaving 14 bases between the germline ends. The CDR3 runs 14 residues. CDR1 is SGHAT, CDR2 FQNNGV, per germline. CDR3 loop: CASSAPGPSQPQHF. The CDR3 nucleotides read TGTGCCAGCAGCGCACCGGGACCAAGTCAGCCCCAGCATTTT.

This clonotype was observed at least ten times. The J gene is TRBJ2-7, the V gene TRBV11-2; D is undetermined. This CDR3 is 13 amino acids long. V was cut by 3 bases and J by 3 bases, with 9 bases left in between. Germline assignment: CDR1 SGHAT and CDR2 FQNNGV. The CDR3 region has the DNA TGTGCCAGCAGCTTCATCAGAAACTACGAGCAGTACTTC. Protein: CASSFIRNYEQYF.

This clonotype was seen repeatedly, ten times or more. The J gene is TRBJ2-7, the V gene TRBV2, with D hard to call. CDR1 is SNHLY and CDR2 is FYNNEI in the germline V gene. The V and J ends lost 4 bases and 0 bases respectively, with 7 bases between them. The CDR3 consists of 13 residues. CDR3 region: CASSVSYSYEQYF. CDR3 bases: TGTGCCAGCAGTGTTTCATACTCCTACGAGCAGTACTTC.

This clonotype occurred once. The V gene is TRBV5-1, the J gene TRBJ2-7, with D possibly TRBD1 on 5 matching bases. The ends were cut back, 0 bases at V and 0 bases at J, with 10 bases in the middle. The CDR3 is 15 amino acids. Germline CDR1 reads SGHRS; CDR2 reads YFSETQ. As DNA, the CDR3 is TGCGCCAGCAGCTTGGCAAGGGGCCTCTCCTACGAGCAGTACTTC. This codes for CASSLARGLSYEQYF.

The chain carries TRBV7-2 and TRBJ1-1; the match to TRBD1 covers 7 bases. Germline lookup yields CDR1 SGHTA and CDR2 FQGNSA. CDR3 size: 13 residues. After removal of 3 bases from V and 4 bases from J, the junction contained 2 bases not matched to a gene. The CDR3 DNA follows: TGTGCCAGCAGCTTCCGACAGGGCACTGAAGCTTTCTTT. This gives the protein CASSFRQGTEAFF.

There are many counts of this clonotype. The chain carries TRBV5-1 and TRBJ1-1; D might be TRBD1 (6 bases). Germline V lookup: CDR1 SGHRS, CDR2 YFSETQ. V was pared by 6 bases and J by 1 base, with 19 bases between. The CDR3 covers 16 residues. CDR3 coding DNA: TGCGCCAGCACCGAACCGGGACATAGGGCGAACACTGAAGCTTTCTTT. This sequence encodes CASTEPGHRANTEAFF.

As regards this clonotype: This may come from a read error, since a much larger clone is one base off. The rearrangement links TRBV20-1 to TRBJ1-5, with D maybe TRBD1 (5 bases). The CDR3 sequence is 16 residues long. Germline V CDR1 and CDR2: DFQATT, SNEGSKA (reference sequence). Trimming took 3 bases from V and 6 from J, leaving 21 bases between them. Written as DNA, the CDR3 is TGCAGTGCTAGCCAGGGAGGCGGGGATCGAGGTCAGCCCCAGCATTTT. It is translated as CSASQGGGDRGQPQHF.

This chain connects TRBV6-1 to TRBJ2-5, with 9 bases identical to TRBD1. There are 17 residues in the CDR3. Per the germline V gene, CDR1 is MNHNS and CDR2 is SASEGT. V shed 3 bases, J shed 9 bases, and the junction held 17 bases outside the gene matches. The CDR3 DNA follows: TGTGCCAGCAGTGATAAAAGCTCGGGACAGGGCTTGGTCGCCCAGTACTTC. Protein: CASSDKSSGQGLVAQYF.

This clonotype was detected many times. This chain uses TRBV11-2 with TRBJ2-7; D perhaps matches TRBD2 (6 bases). Trimming pared 2 bases from V and 4 bases from J, leaving 21 bases between. The CDR3 extends over 17 amino acids. Germline values: CDR1 SGHAT, CDR2 FQNNGV. CDR3 in amino acids: CASSLRDWASISYEQYF. CDR3 sequence (DNA): TGTGCCAGCAGCTTACGGGACTGGGCCTCAATCAGTTACGAGCAGTACTTC.

The J gene is TRBJ1-5, the V gene TRBV4-2; possibly TRBD1 for D (5 bases). The germline V gene has CDR1 LGHNA and CDR2 YNFKEQ. Trimming cost V 0 bases and J 6 bases, with 12 bases left between them. The CDR3 spans 15 residues. As DNA, the CDR3 is TGTGCCAGCAGCCAAGATACCGGCGGGGGTCAGCCCCAGCATTTT. Protein: CASSQDTGGGQPQHF.

The table lists this clonotype with many counts. V is TRBV29-1 and J is TRBJ1-1; D gene uncertain. This CDR3 is built from 15 residues. Trimming pared 4 bases from V and 2 bases from J, leaving 17 bases between. CDR1 and CDR2 from the germline V gene are SQVTM and ANQGSEA. The CDR3 sequence is CSVGVPLAINTEAFF. The CDR3 bases are TGCAGCGTTGGAGTACCCCTGGCCATAAACACTGAAGCTTTCTTT.